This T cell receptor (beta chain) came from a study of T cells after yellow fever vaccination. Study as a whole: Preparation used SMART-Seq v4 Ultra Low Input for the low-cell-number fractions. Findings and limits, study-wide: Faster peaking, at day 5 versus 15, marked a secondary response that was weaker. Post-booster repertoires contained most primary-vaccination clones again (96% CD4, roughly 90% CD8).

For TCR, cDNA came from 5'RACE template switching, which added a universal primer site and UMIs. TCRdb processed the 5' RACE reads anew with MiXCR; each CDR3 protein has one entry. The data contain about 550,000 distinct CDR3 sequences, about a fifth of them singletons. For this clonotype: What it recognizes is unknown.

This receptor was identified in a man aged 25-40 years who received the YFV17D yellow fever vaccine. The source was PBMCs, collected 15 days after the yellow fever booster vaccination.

Written as DNA, the CDR3 is TGTGCCAGCAGTAACGTGGTTGAGCAGTACTTC. The encoded protein is CASSNVVEQYF. The V call is TRBV6-5, the J call TRBJ2-7; no firm D call. CDR1 MNHEY and CDR2 SVGAGI come from the germline V gene. Deletions cut 5 bases from V and 7 bases from J, with 9 bases between. This CDR3 region has 11 residues.